The entry that follows covers one TCR beta chain sequence. No antigen is known for it. Quantitative 5'-RACE with molecular barcodes was used to make the TCR beta libraries. TCRdb analysed the 5' RACE reads with MiXCR anew, one entry per CDR3 protein. The data show about 800,000 distinct CDR3 sequences, with about an eighth seen just once and roughly 0.51% held by the top ten. These data come from a study of CD8 T cells in ankylosing spondylitis. Points from the study as a whole: The clones that were linked to disease were reported to be significantly enriched in matched synovial fluid samples from ankylosing spondylitis patients. A TCR beta motif made of fewer than 10 highly homologous variants seemed typical of ankylosing spondylitis blood.

The germline CDR1 and CDR2 sequences are SGHTA and FQGNSA. The CDR3 covers 15 residues. The V segment lost 5 bases and the J segment 2 bases; nucleotides outside the gene matches: 4. The source is a male donor with ankylosing spondylitis. J is TRBJ2-7 and V is TRBV7-2; the match to TRBD1 covers 12 bases. Sequenced input: blood, either unsorted or a sorted T cell fraction (not recorded which). In DNA, the CDR3 is TGTGCCAGCAGCCCCCGGGACAGGGGGCCCTACGAGCAGTACTTC. This encodes CASSPRDRGPYEQYF.